A single sample is the source of the 2 T cell receptor beta chains below, sequenced in a study of CD8+ T cells in alopecia areata. Described treatment: oral pan-JAK inhibitor, 5-10 mg twice daily. cDNA serving as the sequencing template came from extracted, reverse transcribed RNA. Using immunoSEQ multiplex PCR, the repertoire was profiled, and TCRdb retains in-frame clones only, with some absent. The repertoire holds approximately 200,000 clones, around 60% seen once, with 3% to 3.5% in the top ten. This specimen consisted of CD4+ T cells sorted from blood, obtained at week 4, from a patient treated with tofacitinib. Receptor source: a human donor with alopecia areata.

V usage is TRBV10-3 and J usage is TRBJ2-1; D perhaps matches TRBD2 (5 bases). Germline CDR1 is ENHRY and CDR2 is SYGVKD. V was clipped by 6 bases and J by 7 bases, with 16 bases between them. The CDR3 loop spans 14 amino acids. In DNA, the CDR3 is TGTGCCATCAGCCCCGGGGTCTTCTGGAATGAGCAGTTCTTC. Translated: CAISPGVFWNEQFF.

The gene calls are TRBV30 and TRBJ2-1; no clear D gene. In germline, CDR1 is GTSNPN, CDR2 SVGIG (reference sequence). Trimming removed 1 base from V and 12 bases from J, with 13 bases in between. CDR3 length: 12 residues. DNA of the CDR3: TGTGCCTGGAGTGGTCGACGGGTATGGCAGTTCTTC. Translation gives CAWSGRRVWQFF. Full variable domain (rest looked up from reference TRBV30 and TRBJ2-1): SQTIHQWPATLVQPVGSPLSLECTVEGTSNPNLYWYRQAAGRGLQLLFYSVGIGQISSEVPQNLSASRPQDRQFILSSKKLLLSDSGFYLCAWSGRRVWQFFGPGTRLTVL.